The clone carrying this T cell receptor beta chain was counted ten times or more. The data are from a study of T cells after yellow fever vaccination. By 5'RACE template switching, TCR cDNA was produced, with a universal primer site and UMIs added in the process. In TCRdb, the 5' RACE reads were re-called with MiXCR into one record per CDR3 protein. The sample records some 250,000 distinct CDR3 sequences, 6% to 7.5% being singletons. CDR1 is MNHNS, CDR2 SASEGT, per germline. The CDR3 is 16 residues long. V lost 6 bases and J 2 bases, leaving 20 bases between the germline ends. The input for sequencing was CD4+ T cells sorted from PBMCs, taken 15 days after the yellow fever booster vaccination. V usage is TRBV6-1 and J usage is TRBJ2-7; D gene uncertain. The origin of this receptor is a man aged 30-40 years who received the YFV17D yellow fever vaccine. The CDR3 bases are TGTGCCAGCAGCAAATCCTCCCCCGTGCCTACCTACGAGCAGTACTTC. This codes for CASSKSSPVPTYEQYF.